The entry that follows covers one TCR beta chain sequence. Every unsorted PBMC PCR replicate was loaded with approximately 0.3 ug DNA, roughly 30,000 T cell genomes. Clones were read by immunoSEQ multiplex PCR, and TCRdb kept only the in-frame ones, dropping some. This table holds 450,000 to 500,000 clones, more than 65% found once. This entry belongs to a study of shared clonotypes between healthy human individuals. V lost 6 bases, J lost 5 bases, and 10 bases stayed unmatched. The CDR3 is 15 residues long. Per the germline V gene, CDR1 is MGHRA and CDR2 is YSYEKL. This TCR was sampled from a woman aged 40 to 50 in good health. Some clones in this sample may be carry-over from other donors' samples. The sample taken for sequencing was PBMCs. V and J are TRBV4-1 and TRBJ2-1, with 7 bases matching TRBD2. The DNA for the CDR3 is TGCGCCAGCAGGAAAGGACTAAGCGGGGACAATGAGCAGTTCTTC. Residues: CASRKGLSGDNEQFF.